The rows below give T cell receptor beta chains drawn from one sample of a study of cytomegalovirus exposure and HLA in healthy donors. Assay used: immunoSEQ multiplex PCR; TCRdb lists only in-frame clones, some missing. Among 120,000 or so clones listed, around 87% were seen once. The sequencing sample was made of PBMCs. The receptors stem from a man between 40 and 49 years old in good health and CMV-seronegative. Both conserved end residues are part of each CDR3. The D gene is left open where the match is weak. Clone size is stated in some rows and not others, as once, few, many or a class when expanded.

D gene,J gene,V gene,clone size,CDR3 DNA,CDR3 protein
NA,TRBJ1-5,TRBV1,once,TGCACCAGCAGCCTTGGGGACACCTCCAATCAGCCCCAGCATTTT,CTSSLGDTSNQPQHF
TRBD1,TRBJ2-3,TRBV5-6,NA,TGTGCCAGCAGCTTAACAGGGGCTCGTAGACCGTCCACAGATACGCAGTATTTT,CASSLTGARRPSTDTQYF
NA,TRBJ1-4,TRBV6-6,NA,TGTGCCAGCAGACAACAGGGAATCGCGGAAAAACTGTTTTTT,CASRQQGIAEKLFF
TRBD1,TRBJ1-6,TRBV30,NA,TGTGCCTGGAGAATACAGGGGCTCTCCTATAATTCACCCCTCCACTTT,CAWRIQGLSYNSPLHF
TRBD1,TRBJ2-1,TRBV13,NA,TGTGCCAGCAGCTTTACCGGGACAGGGGCCTACAATGAGCAGTTCTTC,CASSFTGTGAYNEQFF
NA,TRBJ1-6,TRBV5-1,once,TGCGCCAGCAGCTTGGACCTTCAGGGAACGTCCTATAATTCACCCCTCCACTTT,CASSLDLQGTSYNSPLHF
NA,TRBJ1-6,TRBV2,NA,TGTGCCAGCAGTCAAAACCCGGGACTCCGGGATTCACCCCTCCACTTT,CASSQNPGLRDSPLHF
TRBD1,TRBJ1-1,TRBV7-8,NA,TGTGCCAGCAGCAAACGACAGGGCACTGAAGCTTTCTTT,CASSKRQGTEAFF
TRBD1,TRBJ2-1,TRBV6-1,NA,TGTGCCAGCAATACCAGGGGGCTGCACAATGAGCAGTTCTTC,CASNTRGLHNEQFF
TRBD1,TRBJ1-1,TRBV19,NA,TGTGCCAGTAGTATAGGACAGGGAACATCCAACACTGAAGCTTTCTTT,CASSIGQGTSNTEAFF
TRBD1,TRBJ1-6,TRBV6-6,NA,TGTGCCAGCAGTTATCCGGGACAGGTCTATTCACCCCTCCACTTT,CASSYPGQVYSPLHF
NA,TRBJ1-2,TRBV13,NA,TGTGCCAGCAGCCCGAAACTCTCTAACTATGGCTACACCTTC,CASSPKLSNYGYTF
TRBD1,TRBJ1-5,TRBV2,NA,TGTGCCAGCAGTGAAACACCCGGGACAGTTAGCAATCAGCCCCAGCATTTT,CASSETPGTVSNQPQHF
NA,TRBJ1-1,TRBV19,NA,TGTGCCAGTAGTATAAAAGGGGCCTCAACCTACACTGAAGCTTTCTTT,CASSIKGASTYTEAFF
TRBD2,TRBJ2-5,TRBV6-1,NA,TGTGCCAGCAGTGAAGCTGGAAGGGGAGGGTCGGAAGAGACCCAGTACTTC,CASSEAGRGGSEETQYF
TRBD2,TRBJ2-3,TRBV28,NA,TGTGCCAGCAGTCGGAGCGGGGGGGCATCAGATACGCAGTATTTT,CASSRSGGASDTQYF
NA,TRBJ1-1,TRBV7-2,NA,TGTGCCAGCAGCACAGGACATTACCTGGGCGCTTTCTTT,CASSTGHYLGAFF
TRBD1,TRBJ2-7,TRBV18,NA,TGTGCCAGCTCACCACTTTACAGGGGCGCCCCTAGGGAGCAGTACTTC,CASSPLYRGAPREQYF
NA,TRBJ1-3,TRBV7-6,NA,TGTGCCAGCAGCTTATCCTCAGAAGTCTCTGGAAACACCATATATTTT,CASSLSSEVSGNTIYF
TRBD1,TRBJ1-1,TRBV18,NA,TGTGCCAGCTCACCTCTGGACAGGATGAACACTGAAGCTTTCTTT,CASSPLDRMNTEAFF
NA,TRBJ1-5,TRBV19,NA,TGTGCCAGTAGTATGGGCCAGGCAAGCAATCAGCCCCAGCATTTT,CASSMGQASNQPQHF
TRBD1,TRBJ1-3,TRBV6-6,NA,TGTGCCAGCACCGCCTCCGGGACAGGGGGAAACACCATATATTTT,CASTASGTGGNTIYF
TRBD1,TRBJ2-5,TRBV5-1,NA,TGCGCCAGCAGCTTAGAAGGGACAGGGGAGACCCAGTACTTC,CASSLEGTGETQYF
TRBD1,TRBJ2-7,TRBV18,once,TGTGCCAGCTCACGTATCACAGGGGGCTCCTACGAGCAGTACTTC,CASSRITGGSYEQYF
NA,TRBJ1-1,TRBV5-6,NA,TGTGCCAGCAGCTTCCGGGGATGGGCTGAAGCTTTCTTT,CASSFRGWAEAFF
NA,TRBJ2-7,TRBV20-1,NA,TGCAGTGCTCTCAACTTCGAAGAGCAGTACTTC,CSALNFEEQYF
NA,TRBJ2-3,TRBV21-1,NA,TGTGCCAGCAGCAAAGAAACGAACAGAAACAATCCTAAAAACACAGATACGCAGTATTTT,CASSKETNRNNPKNTDTQYF
NA,TRBJ1-4,TRBV27,NA,TGTGCCAGCAGTTTATTCCCCGGGGAGGGTCTAATGGGGCTGTTTTTT,CASSLFPGEGLMGLFF
TRBD1,TRBJ2-1,TRBV18,NA,TGTGCCAGCCGACAGGGGTGGGATGAGCAGTTCTTC,CASRQGWDEQFF
TRBD2,TRBJ2-5,TRBV27,NA,TGTGCCAGCAGAGGACTAGCGGGGGGACTCAAGAAGACCCAGTACTTC,CASRGLAGGLKKTQYF
NA,TRBJ1-2,TRBV5-1,NA,TGCGCCAGCAGCTTGGAGGACATCCTCTATGGCTACACCTTC,CASSLEDILYGYTF
TRBD1,TRBJ2-5,TRBV5-4,NA,TGTGCCAGCAGCTTGCAGGGGGAAGAGACCCAGTACTTC,CASSLQGEETQYF
NA,TRBJ2-3,TRBV5-4,once,TGTGCCAGCGCGCCACCTAGCACAGATACGCAGTATTTT,CASAPPSTDTQYF
NA,TRBJ1-2,TRBV15,NA,TGTGCCACCAGCAGTCGCGGGAGGGGTTTCGATGGCTACACCTTC,CATSSRGRGFDGYTF
NA,TRBJ2-7,TRBV6-5,NA,TGTGCCAGCAGTTTCAGGGGAGCCTACGAGCAGTACTTC,CASSFRGAYEQYF
TRBD1,TRBJ1-6,TRBV6-5,NA,TGTGCCAGCAGTGGACAGGGGCCGAATTCACCCCTCCACTTT,CASSGQGPNSPLHF
NA,TRBJ1-5,TRBV2,once,TGTGCCAGCTCCCGGACAGATAATCAGCCCCAGCATTTT,CASSRTDNQPQHF
TRBD2,TRBJ2-6,TRBV28,NA,TGTGCCAGCACCGGCGGGGGCTCTGGGGCCAACGTCCTGACTTTC,CASTGGGSGANVLTF
TRBD1,TRBJ1-1,TRBV5-4,NA,TGTGCCAGCAGCGCCCCGGGGGACAGTCGAGCTTTCTTT,CASSAPGDSRAFF
NA,TRBJ1-3,TRBV7-9,NA,TGTGCCAGCAGCTTACTCGGGGGAAGAAACACCATATATTTT,CASSLLGGRNTIYF
NA,TRBJ2-5,TRBV28,NA,TGTGCCAGCAGTGATGGGCTCCATTGGGAGACCCAGTACTTC,CASSDGLHWETQYF
TRBD1,TRBJ1-1,TRBV5-1,NA,TGCGCCAGCAGCTTGGTACAGGGGTTGGGCACTGAAGCTTTCTTT,CASSLVQGLGTEAFF
TRBD1,TRBJ2-5,TRBV18,NA,TGTGCCAGCTCACCAGGGACAGGCGTCGGGACCCAGTACTTC,CASSPGTGVGTQYF
NA,TRBJ1-3,TRBV7-2,NA,TGTGCCAGCAGCTTTGGGACTGGCTCTGGAAACACCATATATTTT,CASSFGTGSGNTIYF
NA,TRBJ1-2,TRBV4-2,NA,TGTGCCAGCAGCCAAGAGGCAGGCAGGGACTACGACTACACCTTC,CASSQEAGRDYDYTF
TRBD1,TRBJ1-5,TRBV4-1,NA,TGCGCCAGCAGCCAAGAGGGGACAGGGCTCAATCAGCCCCAGCATTTT,CASSQEGTGLNQPQHF
NA,TRBJ1-5,TRBV19,NA,TGTGCCAGTAACGGGCGGGTTGATCAGCCCCAGCATTTT,CASNGRVDQPQHF
NA,TRBJ2-3,TRBV7-8,few,TGTGCCAGCAGCGAAAACCGGGACACAGATACGCAGTATTTT,CASSENRDTDTQYF
NA,TRBJ2-5,TRBV6-1,NA,TGTGCCAGCAGTGAAACCCAGGGTGGGAGGTACCAAGAGACCCAGTACTTC,CASSETQGGRYQETQYF
TRBD2,TRBJ2-1,TRBV7-2,NA,TGTGCCAGCAGCTTGGGGACTATCTTGTTCAATGAGCAGTTCTTC,CASSLGTILFNEQFF
TRBD1,TRBJ1-6,TRBV7-2,NA,TGTGCCAGCAGCCCGGACAGGACCAATTCACCCCTCCACTTT,CASSPDRTNSPLHF
NA,TRBJ1-6,TRBV2,NA,TGTGCCAGCAGCCGGGACACCTCAAATTCACCCCTCCACTTT,CASSRDTSNSPLHF
NA,TRBJ2-3,TRBV10-3,once,TGTGCCACGGAGGAGGGGGCAGGGCCAGATACGCAGTATTTT,CATEEGAGPDTQYF
NA,TRBJ2-1,TRBV6-5,NA,TGTGCCAGCAAAGACGAGGGGGTCGGATACAATGAGCAGTTCTTC,CASKDEGVGYNEQFF
NA,TRBJ2-7,TRBV5-1,NA,TGCGCCAGCAGCTTGGCCGAGGCCGACGAGCAGTACTTC,CASSLAEADEQYF